A selection of T cell receptor beta chains follows, all from one sample in a study of blood T cells in healthy people across ages. TCRdb re-analysed the 5' RACE reads in MiXCR, keeping a single row per CDR3 protein. The sample lists over 1,500,000 distinct CDR3 sequences, 49% occurring once. The sequenced material came from blood. The source of these receptors is a woman aged 40 to 49 in good health. Each CDR3 is given with its conserved first and last residue. The D gene is left open where the match is weak. Where a row states a size, it is once, few, many or the class of an expanded clone; other rows omit it.

V,D,size,J,CDR3,DNA
TRBV10-3,-,-,TRBJ1-4,CAISSRWGEATNEKLFF,TGTGCCATCAGTTCACGGTGGGGGGAAGCAACTAATGAAAAACTGTTTTTT
TRBV20-1,TRBD1,few,TRBJ2-5,CSALTGAETQYF,TGCAGTGCCCTTACAGGGGCTGAGACCCAGTACTTC
TRBV7-2,-,once,TRBJ2-5,CASRPNYGVPQETQYF,TGTGCCAGCAGACCCAATTATGGGGTCCCCCAAGAGACCCAGTACTTC
TRBV24-1,-,-,TRBJ2-5,CATSDALSGETQYF,TGTGCCACCAGTGATGCCTTGTCGGGCGAGACCCAGTACTTC
TRBV6-5,TRBD1,once,TRBJ1-1,CASSYSIGGGIDAGGTEAFF,TGTGCCAGCAGTTACTCGATAGGAGGGGGGATAGATGCAGGGGGCACTGAAGCTTTCTTT
TRBV6-1,-,-,TRBJ2-7,CASSEVATYPYEQYF,TGTGCCAGCAGTGAAGTGGCGACATACCCCTACGAGCAGTACTTC
TRBV5-1,TRBD1,-,TRBJ2-1,CASRWGQGSDEQFF,TGCGCCAGCCGGTGGGGACAGGGTTCGGATGAGCAGTTCTTC
TRBV28,-,-,TRBJ2-1,CASILGRRSGEQFF,TGTGCCAGCATCCTAGGACGTCGCTCCGGAGAGCAGTTCTTC
TRBV7-2,-,-,TRBJ2-1,CASSRDPADEQFF,TGTGCCAGCAGCCGAGACCCGGCCGATGAGCAGTTCTTC
TRBV4-3,TRBD2,-,TRBJ2-3,CASSQTTPASGDSGSTDTQYF,TGCGCCAGCAGCCAAACCACCCCCGCTAGCGGGGACTCCGGAAGCACAGATACGCAGTATTTT
TRBV6-2/TRBV6-3,-,few,TRBJ2-5,CASRPRPPEAQETQYF,TGTGCCAGCAGGCCACGGCCTCCCGAGGCTCAAGAGACCCAGTACTTC
TRBV29-1,TRBD2,-,TRBJ2-7,CSVVGGPGTSYEQYF,TGCAGCGTTGTGGGGGGTCCCGGGACTAGCTACGAGCAGTACTTC
TRBV20-1,-,-,TRBJ2-5,CSAAPLASARETQYF,TGCAGTGCAGCCCCATTGGCTAGCGCCCGGGAGACCCAGTACTTC
TRBV20-1,TRBD2,few,TRBJ2-5,CSAHRPGLGETQYF,TGCAGTGCTCATCGTCCGGGACTAGGGGAGACCCAGTACTTC
TRBV20-1,-,-,TRBJ2-3,CSARAEAGTDTQYF,TGCAGTGCTAGAGCGGAAGCGGGCACAGATACGCAGTATTTT
TRBV7-3,TRBD1,few,TRBJ2-1,CASSRTGGNNEQFF,TGTGCCAGCTCTCGGACAGGGGGCAACAATGAGCAGTTCTTC
TRBV12-3/TRBV12-4,-,few,TRBJ2-5,CASRTRQETQYF,TGTGCCAGCAGGACTAGACAAGAGACCCAGTACTTC
TRBV24-1,-,-,TRBJ1-2,CATSDAVGLDGYTF,TGTGCCACCAGTGATGCTGTGGGACTCGATGGCTACACCTTC
TRBV29-1,TRBD1,few,TRBJ2-1,CSVEGFKGAIYNEQFF,TGCAGCGTTGAAGGCTTTAAGGGGGCGATCTACAATGAGCAGTTCTTC
TRBV7-3,TRBD2,-,TRBJ2-6,CASSLMSSGSSGANVLTF,TGTGCCAGCAGCTTAATGTCTAGCGGGAGCTCTGGGGCCAACGTCCTGACTTTC
TRBV18,-,-,TRBJ1-1,CASSPLTTDTEAFF,TGTGCCAGCTCACCACTGACAACCGACACTGAAGCTTTCTTT
TRBV6-1,TRBD1,-,TRBJ2-7,CASSVGGQGAYEQYF,TGTGCCAGCAGTGTCGGCGGACAGGGGGCGTACGAGCAGTACTTC
TRBV3-1,TRBD1,-,TRBJ1-2,CASRDQGASYGYTF,TGTGCCAGCAGAGATCAGGGGGCGAGCTATGGCTACACCTTC
TRBV7-2,-,-,TRBJ2-7,CACSHRSTGAYEQYF,TGTGCCTGCAGCCACCGATCGACAGGTGCCTACGAGCAGTACTTC
TRBV5-1,-,-,TRBJ2-7,CASSPTSMVSRSHEQYF,TGCGCCAGCAGCCCGACTTCGATGGTTAGTAGATCCCACGAGCAGTACTTC
TRBV7-2,-,-,TRBJ2-1,CASSLLTGRGPYNEQFF,TGTGCCAGCAGCTTATTAACCGGGCGGGGTCCCTACAATGAGCAGTTCTTC
TRBV6-2/TRBV6-3,TRBD2,-,TRBJ2-1,CASQNYFSLAGGSYNEQFF,TGTGCCAGCCAAAATTACTTTTCTCTAGCGGGGGGTTCCTACAATGAGCAGTTCTTC
TRBV6-5,-,few,TRBJ2-3,CASSYGAGIESDTQYF,TGTGCCAGCAGTTACGGGGCAGGGATAGAGTCAGATACGCAGTATTTT
TRBV4-2,TRBD1,few,TRBJ2-7,CASSQDGGQGGYEQYF,TGTGCCAGCAGCCAAGATGGGGGACAGGGTGGCTACGAGCAGTACTTC
TRBV20-1,-,-,TRBJ1-1,CSAEGGVNTEAFF,TGCAGTGCCGAAGGAGGGGTGAACACTGAAGCTTTCTTT
TRBV6-5,TRBD2,-,TRBJ2-5,CASRHSGGQLETQYF,TGTGCCAGCAGGCACAGCGGGGGCCAGCTAGAGACCCAGTACTTC
TRBV7-2,-,-,TRBJ2-7,CASSFDGLNNEQYF,TGTGCCAGCAGCTTCGACGGACTAAACAATGAGCAGTACTTC
TRBV6-5,-,few,TRBJ2-5,CASSYSLLDTKETQYF,TGTGCCAGCAGTTACTCGCTCCTAGACACCAAAGAGACCCAGTACTTC
TRBV12-3/TRBV12-4,TRBD2,few,TRBJ2-3,CASSLPRTSGNTDTQYF,TGTGCCAGCAGTTTGCCGCGGACTAGCGGGAACACAGATACGCAGTATTTT
TRBV12-3/TRBV12-4,TRBD2,many,TRBJ2-1,CASSLSGGADEQFF,TGTGCCAGCAGTTTATCGGGGGGGGCGGATGAGCAGTTCTTC
TRBV7-9,-,few,TRBJ2-7,CASSLRGGDTYEQYF,TGTGCCAGCAGCTTACGGGGCGGGGACACCTACGAGCAGTACTTC
TRBV28,TRBD2,-,TRBJ2-5,CATVLAGVPYQETQYF,TGTGCCACGGTACTAGCGGGGGTACCGTACCAAGAGACCCAGTACTTC
TRBV21-1,-,-,TRBJ2-7,CASSKALPGQDLSYEQYF,TGTGCCAGCAGCAAAGCCCTGCCGGGACAGGACCTTTCCTACGAGCAGTACTTC
TRBV20-1,-,-,TRBJ2-2,CSAGGDTGELFF,TGCAGTGCAGGAGGGGATACCGGGGAGCTGTTTTTT
TRBV7-8,-,-,TRBJ2-1,CSSRTRGARSPNEQFF,TGTAGTTCGAGAACACGGGGGGCCCGGTCCCCTAATGAGCAGTTCTTC
TRBV6-5,-,-,TRBJ2-5,CASSYEVDREQYF,TGTGCCAGCAGTTACGAGGTGGATCGGGAGCAGTACTTC
TRBV7-7,-,-,TRBJ2-5,CASSLGRKAGYQETQYF,TGTGCTAGCAGCTTAGGTCGGAAAGCAGGGTACCAAGAGACCCAGTACTTC
TRBV6-2/TRBV6-3,TRBD1,few,TRBJ2-1,CASSSGTARNEQFF,TGTGCCAGCAGTTCCGGGACAGCAAGAAATGAGCAGTTCTTC
TRBV6-2/TRBV6-3,TRBD2,-,TRBJ2-1,CASRNGGTSYNEQFF,TGTGCCAGCAGAAACGGGGGGACTTCCTACAATGAGCAGTTCTTC
TRBV20-1,-,few,TRBJ2-1,CSARDSYNEQFF,TGCAGTGCTAGAGACAGTTACAATGAGCAGTTCTTC
TRBV7-2,-,-,TRBJ2-7,CASGPGGSHGGKQYF,TGTGCCAGCGGCCCCGGGGGATCACACGGGGGCAAGCAGTACTTC
TRBV5-1,TRBD1,-,TRBJ1-2,CASNLGQAPNYGYTF,TGCGCCAGCAACCTCGGACAGGCACCTAACTATGGCTACACCTTC
TRBV12-3/TRBV12-4,-,many,TRBJ2-5,CASSFSHQETQYF,TGTGCCAGCAGTTTTTCCCACCAAGAGACCCAGTACTTC
TRBV10-3,-,-,TRBJ1-5,CAISESEGWGNQPQHF,TGTGCCATCAGTGAGTCTGAGGGATGGGGCAATCAGCCCCAGCATTTT
TRBV29-1,TRBD1,-,TRBJ2-1,CSVGDSRSYNEQFF,TGCAGCGTGGGGGACAGCCGATCCTACAATGAGCAGTTCTTC
TRBV6-6,TRBD1,few,TRBJ1-1,CASSSGQVLNTEAFF,TGTGCCAGCAGTTCTGGACAGGTATTGAACACTGAAGCTTTCTTT
TRBV7-9,-,-,TRBJ2-1,CASSLVGRGLFLSYNEQFF,TGTGCCAGCAGCTTAGTGGGCAGGGGCCTTTTCCTCTCCTACAATGAGCAGTTCTTC
TRBV20-1,-,-,TRBJ2-4,CSLRILAKNIQYF,TGCAGTCTCCGGATACTAGCCAAAAACATTCAGTACTTC
TRBV4-2,TRBD2,-,TRBJ2-5,CASSQGGEIAGYQETQYF,TGTGCCAGCAGCCAAGGGGGGGAGATAGCGGGATACCAAGAGACCCAGTACTTC